This T cell receptor beta chain was documented in a study of T cell responses to AZD1222 COVID-19 vaccine. Study-level information: Pooling of second doses given at about 4 or about 12 weeks was done. Overall study findings and caveats: Regions 160-218 and 743-854 dominated among vaccine-associated CD4 TCRs spanning spike. Close to half of spike-specific TCRs reportedly recognize unmutated variant regions. Most donors were white British and more were female, and clonal diversity was possibly underestimated.

Concerning this clone: What it recognizes is unknown.

Profiling relied on immunoSEQ multiplex PCR, and the TCRdb table lists in-frame clones only, not all of them. The sample records some 62,000 clones, 65% to 80% being singletons. Germline V lookup: CDR1 SQVTM, CDR2 ANQGSEA. Trimming cost V 4 bases and J 4 bases, with 11 bases left between them. The CDR3 extends over 14 amino acids. The receptor's source is an adult in good health. This chain uses TRBV29-1 with TRBJ2-6; D is undetermined. Specimen: peripheral blood, collected on day 0 of AZD1222 vaccination. Here the CDR3 DNA reads TGCAGCGTTGGGACCAGCGTAGGGGCCAACGTCCTGACTTTC. This translates into CSVGTSVGANVLTF.